The 24 T cell receptor beta chains below all came from one sample that was sequenced in a study of response to subunit inactivated influenza vaccine. Using its own MiXCR run on the RT-PCR reads, TCRdb lists one record per CDR3 protein. The sample holds 650,000 to 800,000 distinct CDR3 sequences; 15% to 20% are singletons and the top ten take roughly 11%. This sample comprised PBMCs from blood, obtained around 5 days after vaccination. The receptors here all came from a man aged 45 to 65 who received an inactivated influenza vaccine.

This clonotype showed up just a few times. This chain joins TRBV15 and TRBJ2-1; no clear D. V was cut by 1 base and J by 8 bases, with 9 bases left in between. The CDR3 covers 13 residues. Per germline, CDR1 LNHNV and CDR2 YYDKDF (reference sequence). The CDR3 sequence: CATSRALLDEQFF. In DNA form, the CDR3 reads TGTGCCACCAGCAGAGCTTTGTTAGATGAGCAGTTCTTC.

This clonotype was observed many times. This sequence joins TRBV12-3 or TRBV12-4 and TRBJ1-2; D not resolved. This CDR3 has 11 amino acids. Between the trimmed V and J ends, which lost 5 bases and 2 bases, there was a span of 3 bases. Written as DNA, the CDR3 is TGTGCCAGCAGTCGGAACTATGGCTACACCTTC. Protein sequence: CASSRNYGYTF.

The chain uses TRBV12-3 or TRBV12-4 and TRBJ2-1, with 16 bases matching TRBD2. The J segment lost 15 bases and the V segment lost 3 bases, leaving 8 bases of the junction unmatched. This CDR3 has 15 residues. The chain's CDR3 is CASSFGTSGGAVPFF. Here the CDR3 DNA reads TGTGCCAGCAGTTTCGGGACTAGCGGGGGGGCCGTTCCGTTCTTC.

This clonotype has more than one count but fewer than ten. This chain uses TRBV29-1 with TRBJ1-1, with D unresolved. This CDR3 comprises 18 residues. Per germline, CDR1 SQVTM and CDR2 ANQGSEA. The V end lost 4 bases, the J end lost 0 bases, and 24 bases lay between the germline ends. CDR3 in amino acids: CSVGPNPRTINLNTEAFF. DNA for the CDR3: TGCAGCGTTGGCCCAAACCCGCGGACGATTAACTTGAACACTGAAGCTTTCTTT.

The table lists this clonotype with a few counts. The chain uses TRBV7-2 and TRBJ2-5, with D tentatively TRBD2 (6 bases). Germline CDR1 is SGHTA and CDR2 is FQGNSA. Trimming shortened V by 0 bases and J by 5 bases, and 13 bases separated the two germline ends. The CDR3 spans 15 residues. The CDR3 is CASSLAYARGETQYF. The CDR3 DNA reads TGTGCCAGCAGCTTAGCTTACGCCCGGGGGGAGACCCAGTACTTC.

The chain combines TRBV19 with TRBJ2-2, with D possibly TRBD1 on 6 matching bases. V lost 3 bases and J lost 1, with 12 bases in between. Germline lookup yields CDR1 LNHDA and CDR2 SQIVND (reference sequence). The CDR3 totals 16 residues. Written as DNA, the CDR3 is TGTGCCAGTAGTATGGGCAGGGGCCAGAACACCGGGGAGCTGTTTTTT. Translated: CASSMGRGQNTGELFF. Complete variable domain (other parts from reference TRBV19 and TRBJ2-2): DGGITQSPKYLFRKEGQNVTLSCEQNLNHDAMYWYRQDPGQGLRLIYYSQIVNDFQKGDIAEGYSVSREKKESFPLTVTSAQKNPTAFYLCASSMGRGQNTGELFFGEGSRLTVL.

This clonotype has at least ten counts. J is TRBJ2-2 and V is TRBV5-1, with D perhaps TRBD1 (6 bases). V lost 4 bases and J lost 1, with 11 bases in between. Germline CDR1 is SGHRS and CDR2 is YFSETQ. The CDR3 totals 15 residues. The CDR3 DNA reads TGCGCCAGCAGCCTACAGACAGGGAACACCGGGGAGCTGTTTTTT. Translated: CASSLQTGNTGELFF.

This clonotype came up a few times. The chain recombines TRBV7-8 with TRBJ2-5; TRBD1 is a possible D gene (6 bases). The CDR3 consists of 15 residues. Trimming pared 1 base from V and 1 base from J, leaving 10 bases between. In germline, CDR1 is SGHVS, CDR2 FQNEAQ. CDR3 nucleotide sequence: TGTGCCAGCAGCTTAGACAGGGTTTTCCAAGAGACCCAGTACTTC. Protein sequence: CASSLDRVFQETQYF.

The chain carries TRBV20-1 and TRBJ2-7; TRBD1 matches at 8 bases. CDR3 length: 14 amino acids. V dropped 6 bases and J dropped 2; count of bases not matched to a gene: 9. Germline-derived CDR1 and CDR2 are DFQATT and SNEGSKA (reference sequence). Here the CDR3 reads CSAAGTGNPYEQYF. In DNA, the CDR3 is TGCAGTGCAGCCGGGACAGGCAACCCCTACGAGCAGTACTTC.

This chain joins TRBV2 and TRBJ2-3; D possibly corresponds to TRBD1 (6 bases). V lost 4 bases to trimming and J lost 1 base, with 12 bases between them. CDR1 is SNHLY and CDR2 is FYNNEI in the germline V gene. This CDR3 has 15 residues. The CDR3 spells CASSGQGIGTDTQYF. The CDR3 DNA is TGTGCCAGCAGTGGGCAGGGGATCGGCACAGATACGCAGTATTTT. The whole variable domain, filled in from reference TRBV2 and TRBJ2-3, reads EPEVTQTPSHQVTQMGQEVILRCVPISNHLYFYWYRQILGQKVEFLVSFYNNEISEKSEIFDDQFSVERPDGSNFTLKIRSTKLEDSAMYFCASSGQGIGTDTQYFGPGTRLTVL.

This chain uses TRBV24-1 with TRBJ2-7; 11 bases align to TRBD1. This CDR3 has 15 amino acids. Trimming removed 5 bases from V and 5 bases from J; junction bases left unmatched: 7. Per the germline V gene, CDR1 is KGHDR and CDR2 is SFDVKD. CDR3 coding DNA: TGTGCCACCAGTGCCTCCGGGACAGGGGGTCACGAGCAGTACTTC. This gives the protein CATSASGTGGHEQYF.

This clonotype was seen only a few times. The chain employs TRBV20-1 and TRBJ1-1; D not resolved. The CDR3 covers 13 residues. CDR1 is DFQATT and CDR2 is SNEGSKA in the germline V gene (reference sequence). The V end lost 0 bases, the J end lost 5 bases, and 10 bases lay between the germline ends. The CDR3 sequence: CSARDLSKTEAFF. The CDR3 DNA reads TGCAGTGCTAGAGATCTATCCAAAACTGAAGCTTTCTTT.

The chain couples TRBV20-1 to TRBJ1-5; 7 bases map to TRBD1. Unmatched junction bases numbered 7, after V lost 3 bases and J lost 2 bases. The CDR3 covers 15 residues. The germline CDR1 and CDR2 sequences are DFQATT and SNEGSKA (reference sequence). CDR3: CSARAGTDGNQPQHF. The CDR3 nucleotides read TGCAGTGCTAGGGCCGGGACAGACGGCAATCAGCCCCAGCATTTT.

In its sample, this clonotype was seen many times. The rearrangement uses TRBV12-3 or TRBV12-4 and TRBJ2-6, with D unresolved. V was cut by 7 bases and J by 3 bases, with 4 bases left in between. The CDR3 loop spans 12 amino acids. The CDR3 DNA follows: TGTGCCAGCAAAATTGGGGCCAACGTCCTGACTTTC. It encodes CASKIGANVLTF.

This clonotype appeared many times. V usage is TRBV5-1 and J usage is TRBJ2-1; D perhaps matches TRBD2 (5 bases). Germline-derived CDR1 and CDR2 are SGHRS and YFSETQ. Trimming removed 0 bases at V and 6 bases at J, with 7 bases between. The CDR3 is made up of 13 amino acids. DNA for the CDR3: TGCGCCAGCAGCTTGGAGAGGGTCAATGAGCAGTTCTTC. Translation: CASSLERVNEQFF.

This clonotype was seen a handful of times. The chain employs TRBV15 and TRBJ2-5; TRBD1 matches at 10 bases. The CDR3 runs to 17 residues. V lost 1 base, J lost 2 bases, and 7 bases stayed unmatched. Germline V CDR1 and CDR2: LNHNV, YYDKDF (reference sequence). CDR3 residues: CATSRGADRGAQETQYF. The CDR3 bases are TGTGCCACCAGCAGAGGCGCGGACAGGGGGGCTCAAGAGACCCAGTACTTC.

The chain joins TRBV10-2 to TRBJ2-3; D is perhaps TRBD1 (6 bases). CDR3 length: 13 amino acids. The V and J ends lost 5 bases and 6 bases respectively, with 12 bases between them. Germline V gene sequence: CDR1 WSHSY, CDR2 SAAADI. The CDR3 reads CASSTHRVDTQYF. CDR3 nucleotide sequence: TGCGCCAGCAGTACTCACAGGGTCGATACGCAGTATTTT.

In its sample, this clonotype was seen a few times. The V and J genes are TRBV20-1 and TRBJ2-7; D perhaps matches TRBD2 (6 bases). The germline CDR1 and CDR2 sequences are DFQATT and SNEGSKA (reference sequence). Trimming took off 3 bases at V and 3 bases at J, with 15 bases between the two ends. The CDR3 consists of 14 residues. The CDR3: CSASVRGSYYEQYF. The CDR3 DNA sequence: TGCAGTGCTAGTGTGCGGGGCAGCTACTACGAGCAGTACTTC.

In its sample, this clonotype was seen a few times. V is TRBV6-6 and J is TRBJ2-3, with D unclear. Germline V gives CDR1 MNHNY, CDR2 SVGAGI (reference sequence). This CDR3 region has 13 residues. Deletions cut 5 bases from V and 6 bases from J, with 12 bases between. CDR3 loop: CASSPPAEDTQYF. In nucleotides, the CDR3 is TGTGCCAGCAGTCCCCCCGCAGAGGATACGCAGTATTTT.

CDR3 sequence reads: CSAALAGGPETQYF. The DNA for the CDR3 is TGCAGTGCTGCGCTAGCGGGGGGGCCAGAGACCCAGTACTTC. The J gene is TRBJ2-5, the V gene TRBV20-1, with 12 bases matching TRBD2. The CDR3 runs 14 residues. CDR1 and CDR2 (germline): DFQATT, SNEGSKA (reference sequence). With 5 bases clipped from V and 4 bases from J, the junction kept 5 bases outside the gene matches.

The rearrangement links TRBV6-2 or TRBV6-3 to TRBJ2-7; the match to TRBD1 covers 9 bases. This CDR3 contains 15 residues. CDR1 and CDR2 (germline): MNHEY, SVGEGT. Trimming at V came to 0 bases and at J to 4 bases, leaving 4 bases not matched to a gene. CDR3 sequence (DNA): TGTGCCAGCAGTTACTCGGAGGACAGGGGTTACGAGCAGTACTTC. Translation: CASSYSEDRGYEQYF.

This clonotype was picked up many times. This chain connects TRBV4-3 to TRBJ1-5; the D is unclear. Trimming pared 1 base from V and 5 bases from J, leaving 6 bases between. The CDR3 contains 13 residues. Germline CDR1 reads LGHNA; CDR2 reads YSLEER. The CDR3 protein is CASSQGPYQPQHF. For the CDR3, the DNA is TGCGCCAGCAGCCAAGGTCCGTATCAGCCCCAGCATTTT.

The chain has TRBV11-2 and TRBJ2-7, with TRBD1 matching over 8 bases. The CDR3 totals 15 residues. Trimming took 5 bases from V and 4 from J; bases not matched to a gene: 10. The germline CDR1 and CDR2 sequences are SGHAT and FQNNGV. CDR3 residues: CASSARTGFEYEQYF. The CDR3 coding sequence is TGTGCCAGCAGCGCCCGGACAGGGTTTGAGTACGAGCAGTACTTC.

There are a few counts of this clonotype. V usage is TRBV5-1 and J usage is TRBJ2-2; possibly TRBD1 or TRBD2 for D (5 bases each). CDR3 length equals 15 residues. Germline CDR1 is SGHRS and CDR2 is YFSETQ. With 4 bases removed from V and 1 base from J, the gap between germline ends came to 11 bases. The DNA for the CDR3 is TGCGCCAGCAGCCCCGGGACCCTGAACACCGGGGAGCTGTTTTTT. It codes for CASSPGTLNTGELFF.